This TCR beta chain was found in a study of T cell responses to AZD1222 COVID-19 vaccine. Findings and limits, study-wide: Researchers took repertoire samples only after the peak T cell response had come. Regions left unmutated in variants are reportedly the target of nearly half of spike-specific TCRs.

Profiled with immunoSEQ multiplex PCR; TCRdb holds only in-frame clones, not every one. This sample has 45,000 to 70,000 clones, with more than 75% found just once. The junction had 9 bases not matched to a gene; V was cut back by 4 bases and J by 3 bases. Germline CDR1 is SGDLS and CDR2 is YYNGEE. This CDR3 is built from 16 residues. About this clone: Its antigen is not identified.

The receptor comes from an adult in good health. The V call is TRBV9, the J call TRBJ2-2, with TRBD2 identical over 7 bases. The sample in question was peripheral blood, obtained on day 0 of AZD1222 vaccination. The CDR3 sequence is CASSLSGREDTGELFF. The CDR3 DNA follows: TGTGCCAGCAGCCTTAGCGGCCGGGAGGACACCGGGGAGCTGTTTTTT. Together with reference TRBV9 and TRBJ2-2, the CDR3 gives the full variable domain: DSGVTQTPKHLITATGQRVTLRCSPRSGDLSVYWYQQSLDQGLQFLIQYYNGEERAKGNILERFSAQQFPDLHSELNLSSLELGDSALYFCASSLSGREDTGELFFGEGSRLTVL.